This T cell receptor (beta chain) was recovered during a study of response to subunit inactivated influenza vaccine. TCRdb passed the RT-PCR reads through MiXCR, listing each CDR3 protein once. The sample holds about 620,000 distinct CDR3 sequences, around 11% seen once. V shed 5 bases and J shed 10 bases, with 12 bases lying between them. The CDR3 loop spans 12 amino acids. Germline CDR1 and CDR2: MNHEY and SMNVEV (reference sequence). This clonotype was counted only a few times. Separately, the same data were catalogued under a study of T cells expressing NK-cell markers. That study reports: What made the TCR beta cDNA was 5'RACE template switching with UMIs. Seven of the eight sequenced donors were classified as HCMV-seropositive, and one was classified as seronegative. Restriction of the sorted population to alpha-beta TCR T cells was achieved in several experiments with an anti-gamma-delta TCR antibody. Dominant NKG2C+ clonotypes made up roughly 1.0-7.5% of CD8+ T cells in over five donors. In several donors, dominant clonotypes made up roughly 25-60.1% of CD3+CD56-NKG2C+ cells.

V and J are TRBV27 and TRBJ2-1; TRBD1 might be the D (5 bases). The sequencing here drew on PBMCs from blood, taken on the day of vaccination. This sequence originates from a man aged 50 to 60 who received an inactivated influenza vaccine. CDR3 sequence: CASSTGYSEQFF. The CDR3 nucleotides are TGTGCCAGCAGTACAGGATACAGCGAGCAGTTCTTC.